The next 26 T cell receptor beta chains were all read from a single sample in a study of cytomegalovirus exposure and HLA in healthy donors (dated by TCRdb to about 2017). Libraries were prepared through the immunoSEQ multiplex PCR assay. A mixture of 60 forward primers for TCR Vbeta segments and 13 reverse primers for TCR Jbeta segments was used in the multiplex PCR. TCRdb obtained this table from immuneACCESS and retained in-frame rearrangements with V and J assigned. These tables miss some clones; where compared with another copy, unresolved V genes account for less than half of the shortfall, and the remainder is unexplained. The sample table on file contains around 140,000 clones. The ten largest clonotypes hold 2% to 2.5% of the sample. Sequencing used PBMCs. All receptors derive from a woman aged 18-29 years in good health and CMV-seronegative.

The rearrangement links TRBV5-8 to TRBJ1-4, with 7 nucleotides matching TRBD1. The CDR3 has 14 amino acids. In germline, CDR1 is SGHTS, CDR2 YDEGEE. J lost 6 bases, V lost 4 bases, and 6 bases had no gene match. The CDR3 region is CASSRGQVHEKLFF. CDR3 coding DNA: TGTGCCAGCAGCCGAGGACAGGTTCATGAAAAACTGTTTTTT.

The chain employs TRBV9 and TRBJ2-1, with TRBD1 as a possible D gene (5 bases). With 3 bases removed from V and 0 bases from J, the gap between germline ends came to 10 bases. The CDR3 is made up of 15 amino acids. Germline V gene lookup returns CDR1 SGDLS and CDR2 YYNGEE. Here the CDR3 DNA reads TGTGCCAGCAGCGATGACAGCAGCTCCTACAATGAGCAGTTCTTC. Protein: CASSDDSSSYNEQFF.

The genes are TRBV5-6 and TRBJ1-5; 7 bases line up with TRBD1. This CDR3 is 15 amino acids long. The junction had 7 bases not matched to a gene; V was cut back by 1 base and J by 6 bases. Germline V gene sequence: CDR1 SGHDT, CDR2 YYEEEE. The CDR3 coding sequence is TGTGCCAGCAGCTTGAGGGACAGAATCGGTCAGCCCCAGCATTTT. Translated, it gives CASSLRDRIGQPQHF.

This sequence joins TRBV28 and TRBJ2-1, with 15 bases that match TRBD2. CDR1 and CDR2 from the germline V gene are MDHEN and SYDVKM. With V trimmed by 7 bases and J by 7 bases, 8 bases remained unmatched. This CDR3 region has 16 residues. CDR3 bases: TGTGCCAGCACTAGCGTCGGACTAGCGGGAGGGAATGAGCAGTTCTTC. Translating gives CASTSVGLAGGNEQFF.

CDR3 sequence (DNA): TGTGCCAGCAGTTTGGAACAGGGAGGGTTAGCTGAAGCTTTCTTT. Protein product: CASSLEQGGLAEAFF. The chain uses TRBV2 and TRBJ1-1; a possible D gene is TRBD1 (6 bases). With 5 bases removed from V and 6 bases from J, the gap between germline ends came to 19 bases. Per germline, CDR1 SNHLY and CDR2 FYNNEI. The CDR3 totals 15 residues.

The chain links TRBV6-5 to TRBJ2-1; 8 nucleotides align to TRBD2. V lost 2 bases to trimming and J lost 6 bases; unmatched junction nucleotides: 6. The CDR3 runs 15 residues. Looked up from germline, CDR1 is MNHEY and CDR2 is SVGAGI. The CDR3, as DNA: TGTGCCAGCAGTTACGGCGGGAGGTGGGGCAATGAGCAGTTCTTC. It codes for CASSYGGRWGNEQFF.

The chain joins TRBV2 to TRBJ2-4; TRBD2 agrees at 8 bases. CDR1 SNHLY and CDR2 FYNNEI come from the germline V gene. V lost 0 bases, J lost 1 base, and 11 bases stayed unmatched. CDR3 length: 19 amino acids. Here the CDR3 DNA reads TGTGCCAGCAGTGAAGCGAGGGGGACTAGTAGTATGGCCAAAAACATTCAGTACTTC. Its protein product is CASSEARGTSSMAKNIQYF.

The genes are TRBV9 and TRBJ2-7; 13 positions agree with TRBD2. The J call may be mistaken, given a closer DNA end match to TRBJ2-1. In germline, CDR1 is SGDLS, CDR2 YYNGEE. CDR3 length equals 16 residues. The CDR3 sequence: CASSPGLAGNVNEQFF. The CDR3 DNA is TGTGCCAGCAGCCCGGGACTAGCGGGAAATGTCAATGAGCAGTTCTTC.

The CDR3 coding sequence is TGCGCCAGCAGCTTGGGGCCCCAGGGGCCTAATGAAAAACTGTTTTTT. Amino acids: CASSLGPQGPNEKLFF. The rearrangement links TRBV5-1 to TRBJ1-4; D might be TRBD1 (6 bases). Germline assignment: CDR1 SGHRS and CDR2 YFSETQ. Trimming cost V 0 bases and J 3 bases, with 12 bases left between them. The CDR3 sequence is 16 residues long.

The V call is TRBV30, the J call TRBJ2-1; D is possibly TRBD2 (5 bases). From germline, CDR1 is GTSNPN and CDR2 SVGIG (reference sequence). Trimming took 1 base from V and 2 from J, leaving 6 bases between them. The CDR3 loop spans 13 amino acids. The DNA for the CDR3 is TGTGCCTGGAGTGCTAGCCCCTACAATGAGCAGTTCTTC. It yields the protein CAWSASPYNEQFF.

The chain uses TRBV7-2 and TRBJ1-5, with TRBD1 matching over 7 bases. With V trimmed by 4 bases and J by 2 bases, 2 bases remained unmatched. The germline V gene encodes CDR1 SGHTA and CDR2 FQGNSA. The CDR3 sequence is 14 residues long. The CDR3 nucleotides read TGTGCCAGCAGCTACAGGGGTGGCAATCAGCCCCAGCATTTT. Protein product: CASSYRGGNQPQHF.

V and J are TRBV4-1 and TRBJ2-2; 7 bases map to TRBD1. V lost 1 base and J lost 5; bases outside the gene matches: 7. From germline, CDR1 is MGHRA and CDR2 YSYEKL. CDR3 length: 16 residues. In DNA form, the CDR3 reads TGCGCCAGCAGCCAAGGGTACAGGGGCGAAACCGGGGAGCTGTTTTTT. Amino acids: CASSQGYRGETGELFF.

The CDR3 DNA reads TGTGCCAGCAGTGACTACAGGGGGAACCAGCCCCAGCATTTT. Its translation: CASSDYRGNQPQHF. The V gene is TRBV6-1, the J gene TRBJ1-5; TRBD1 matches 8 bases. This CDR3 has 14 residues. J was trimmed by 7 bases and V by 3 bases; bases with no gene match: 5. The germline gives CDR1 MNHNS, CDR2 SASEGT.

V gene TRBV6-5 combines with J gene TRBJ2-3; 7 bases align to TRBD2. Trimming cost V 0 bases and J 3 bases; bases outside gene matches: 6. CDR1 MNHEY and CDR2 SVGAGI come from the germline V gene. The CDR3 covers 16 residues. DNA of the CDR3: TGTGCCAGCAGTTACTCTGGACTAGGCGGAACAGATACGCAGTATTTT. This codes for CASSYSGLGGTDTQYF.

The chain joins TRBV18 to TRBJ2-3; 8 bases agree with TRBD2. The V gene's germline CDR1 is KGHSH and CDR2 LQKENI. V shed 2 bases, J shed 0 bases, and the junction held 4 bases outside the gene matches. This CDR3 has 16 amino acids. CDR3 sequence reads: CASSPMREASTDTQYF. CDR3 nucleotides: TGTGCCAGCTCACCAATGCGGGAGGCTAGCACAGATACGCAGTATTTT.

The chain carries TRBV7-9 and TRBJ2-3; 15 positions match TRBD2. V shed 4 bases, J shed 6 bases, and the junction held 11 bases outside the gene matches. From germline, CDR1 is SEHNR and CDR2 FQNEAQ (reference sequence). The CDR3 contains 18 residues. CDR3 region: CASSSPRRTSGRADTQYF. In nucleotides, the CDR3 is TGTGCCAGCAGCTCCCCGCGGCGGACTAGCGGGAGGGCCGATACGCAGTATTTT.

CDR3 nucleotide sequence: TGTGCCAGCTCACTGAATCAGGTTAATGAAAAACTGTTTTTT. Amino acids: CASSLNQVNEKLFF. V gene TRBV18 combines with J gene TRBJ1-4; the D is unclear. CDR1 is KGHSH, CDR2 LQKENI, per germline. This CDR3 has 14 amino acids. The V gene lost 4 bases and the J gene lost 4 bases, with 10 bases spanning the gap.

The chain has TRBV7-2 and TRBJ1-1; D is perhaps TRBD1 (6 bases). The CDR3 is 14 amino acids. From germline, CDR1 is SGHTA and CDR2 FQGNSA. V lost 5 bases to trimming and J lost 0 bases, with 10 bases between them. The DNA for the CDR3 is TGTGCCAGCAGCCGGACAGACCTGAACACTGAAGCTTTCTTT. It specifies CASSRTDLNTEAFF. Looking up the rest from reference TRBV7-2 and TRBJ1-1 gives the full variable domain: GAGVSQSPSNKVTEKGKDVELRCDPISGHTALYWYRQSLGQGLEFLIYFQGNSAPDKSGLPSDRFSAERTGGSVSTLTIQRTQQEDSAVYLCASSRTDLNTEAFFGQGTRLTVV.

The V and J genes are TRBV29-1 and TRBJ1-1; weak D call: TRBD1 (6 bases). Trimming took off 7 bases at V and 6 bases at J, with 15 bases between the two ends. This CDR3 spans 12 amino acids. Germline CDR1 reads SQVTM; CDR2 reads ANQGSEA. The CDR3 here is CSAPGPGAEAFF. The CDR3 DNA reads as TGCAGCGCCCCGGGTCCAGGGGCTGAAGCTTTCTTT.

V and J are TRBV4-1 and TRBJ1-5; TRBD1 matches 7 bases. The CDR3 covers 15 residues. Germline CDR1 is MGHRA and CDR2 is YSYEKL. With V trimmed by 3 bases and J by 5 bases, 7 bases remained unmatched. CDR3: CASSQDDRDYQPQHF. The CDR3 DNA reads as TGCGCCAGCAGCCAGGATGACAGGGACTATCAGCCCCAGCATTTT.

The chain links TRBV29-1 to TRBJ1-1; a weak D match, TRBD1 (5 bases). The CDR3 contains 11 residues. Trimming left V 5 bases short and J 1 base short, with 5 bases between. From germline, CDR1 is SQVTM and CDR2 ANQGSEA. CDR3: CSVQGNTEAFF. The CDR3 nucleotides read TGCAGCGTTCAGGGGAACACTGAAGCTTTCTTT.

This sequence joins TRBV6-5 and TRBJ2-5, with D possibly matching TRBD2 (7 bases). The end of the DNA is better explained by TRBJ2-7, so the J call may be wrong. Looked up from germline, CDR1 is MNHEY and CDR2 is SVGAGI. The CDR3 consists of 14 residues. CDR3 in amino acids: CASSYSGGRYEQYF. For the CDR3, the DNA is TGTGCCAGCAGTTACTCGGGGGGGCGCTACGAGCAGTACTTC.

The chain combines TRBV5-1 with TRBJ1-4; TRBD1 might be the D (5 bases). CDR1 SGHRS and CDR2 YFSETQ come from the germline V gene. V shed 0 bases and J shed 6 bases, with 9 bases lying between them. CDR3 length: 14 amino acids. The CDR3 reads CASSLVGVDEKLFF. The CDR3 DNA reads as TGCGCCAGCAGCTTGGTAGGGGTCGATGAAAAACTGTTTTTT. The full variable domain, completed using reference TRBV5-1 and TRBJ1-4, is KAGVTQTPRYLIKTRGQQVTLSCSPISGHRSVSWYQQTPGQGLQFLFEYFSETQRNKGNFPGRFSGRQFSNSRSEMNVSTLELGDSALYLCASSLVGVDEKLFFGSGTQLSVL.

The V and J genes are TRBV4-3 and TRBJ2-3; 7 bases match TRBD2. Germline CDR1 is LGHNA and CDR2 is YSLEER. The CDR3 runs 15 residues. Losses at the gene ends were 1 base for V and 1 base for J; bases not matched to a gene: 2. This CDR3 is CASSQGTRRTDTQYF. DNA of the CDR3: TGCGCCAGCAGCCAAGGGACTAGACGCACAGATACGCAGTATTTT.

The chain uses TRBV19 and TRBJ1-1, with TRBD1 identical over 9 bases. V was pared by 5 bases and J by 4 bases, with 2 bases of the junction left unmatched. Germline V lookup: CDR1 LNHDA, CDR2 SQIVND (reference sequence). The CDR3 spans 13 residues. CDR3 region: CASSPTGGTEAFF. The CDR3 DNA reads TGTGCCAGTAGTCCGACAGGGGGCACTGAAGCTTTCTTT.

This chain links TRBV5-1 with TRBJ2-5; D ambiguous. CDR1 and CDR2 (germline): SGHRS, YFSETQ. Trimming removed 1 base at V and 1 base at J, with 5 bases between. CDR3 length: 13 amino acids. The CDR3, as DNA: TGCGCCAGCAGCTTGTCTAGCCAAGAGACCCAGTACTTC. It is translated as CASSLSSQETQYF.